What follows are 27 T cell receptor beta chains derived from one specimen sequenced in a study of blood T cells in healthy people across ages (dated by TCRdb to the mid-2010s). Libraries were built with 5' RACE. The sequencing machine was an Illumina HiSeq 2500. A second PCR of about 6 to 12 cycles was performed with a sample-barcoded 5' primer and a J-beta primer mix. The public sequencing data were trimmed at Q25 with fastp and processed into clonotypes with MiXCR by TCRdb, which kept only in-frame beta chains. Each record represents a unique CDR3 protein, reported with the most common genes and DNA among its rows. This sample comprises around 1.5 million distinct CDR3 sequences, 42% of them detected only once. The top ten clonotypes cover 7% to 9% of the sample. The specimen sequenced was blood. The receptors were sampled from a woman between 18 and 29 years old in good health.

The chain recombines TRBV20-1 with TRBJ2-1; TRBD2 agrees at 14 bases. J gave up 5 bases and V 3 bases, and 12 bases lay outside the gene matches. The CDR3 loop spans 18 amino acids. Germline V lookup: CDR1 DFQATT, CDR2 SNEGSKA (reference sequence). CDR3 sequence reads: CSARAGTSGRKGDNEQFF. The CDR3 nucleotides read TGCAGTGCTAGGGCCGGGACTAGCGGGAGAAAGGGGGACAATGAGCAGTTCTTC.

The CDR3 sequence is CATSVNSLGSLNEQFF. CDR3 sequence (DNA): TGTGCCACCAGCGTAAACTCATTGGGATCCCTAAATGAGCAGTTCTTC. The V call is TRBV15, the J call TRBJ2-1, with D unclear. The CDR3 runs to 16 residues. The V end lost 5 bases, the J end lost 7 bases, and 21 bases lay between the germline ends. In germline, CDR1 is LNHNV, CDR2 YYDKDF (reference sequence). The variable domain in full, with the rest retrieved from reference TRBV15 and TRBJ2-1, is DAMVIQNPRYQVTQFGKPVTLSCSQTLNHNVMYWYQQKSSQAPKLLFHYYDKDFNNEADTPDNFQSRRPNTSFCFLDIRSPGLGDTAMYLCATSVNSLGSLNEQFFGPGTRLTVL.

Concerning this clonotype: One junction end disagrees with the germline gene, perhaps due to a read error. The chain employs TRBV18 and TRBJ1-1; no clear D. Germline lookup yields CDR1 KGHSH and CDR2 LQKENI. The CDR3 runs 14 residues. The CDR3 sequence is CTSSPVRMNTEAFF. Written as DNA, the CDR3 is TGTACCAGCTCACCAGTGAGAATGAACACTGAAGCTTTCTTT.

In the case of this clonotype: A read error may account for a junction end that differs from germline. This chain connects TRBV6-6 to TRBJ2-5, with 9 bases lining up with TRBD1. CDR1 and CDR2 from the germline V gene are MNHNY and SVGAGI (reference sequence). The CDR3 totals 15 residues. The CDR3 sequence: CASSFPGQGQETRYF. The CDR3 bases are TGTGCCAGCAGTTTCCCGGGACAGGGTCAAGAGACCCGGTACTTC.

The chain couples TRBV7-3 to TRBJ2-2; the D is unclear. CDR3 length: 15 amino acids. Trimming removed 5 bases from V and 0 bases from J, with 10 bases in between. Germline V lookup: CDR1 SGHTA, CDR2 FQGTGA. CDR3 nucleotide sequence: TGTGCCAGCAGCCTTACTAACGCGAACACCGGGGAGCTGTTTTTT. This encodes CASSLTNANTGELFF.

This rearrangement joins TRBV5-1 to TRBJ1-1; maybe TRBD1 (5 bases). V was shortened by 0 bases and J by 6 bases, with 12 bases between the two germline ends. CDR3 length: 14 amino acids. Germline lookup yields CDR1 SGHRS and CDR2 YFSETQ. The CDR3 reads CASSLEGVGAEAFF. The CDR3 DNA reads TGCGCCAGCAGCTTGGAAGGGGTTGGCGCTGAAGCTTTCTTT.

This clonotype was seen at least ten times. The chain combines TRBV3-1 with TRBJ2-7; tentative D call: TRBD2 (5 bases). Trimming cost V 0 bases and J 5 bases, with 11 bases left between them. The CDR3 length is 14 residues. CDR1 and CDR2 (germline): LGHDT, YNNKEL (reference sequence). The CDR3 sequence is CASSQDEGRDEQYF. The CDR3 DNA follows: TGTGCCAGCAGCCAAGATGAGGGAAGAGACGAGCAGTACTTC.

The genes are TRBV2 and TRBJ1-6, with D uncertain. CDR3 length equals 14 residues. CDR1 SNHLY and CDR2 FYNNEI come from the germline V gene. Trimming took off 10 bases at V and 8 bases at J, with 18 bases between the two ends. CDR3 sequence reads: CATFPKGPDSPLHF. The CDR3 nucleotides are TGTGCCACCTTCCCCAAGGGTCCGGATTCACCCCTCCACTTT.

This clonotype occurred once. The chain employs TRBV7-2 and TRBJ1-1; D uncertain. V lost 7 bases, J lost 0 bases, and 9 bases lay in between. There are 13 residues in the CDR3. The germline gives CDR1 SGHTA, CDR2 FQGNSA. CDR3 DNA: TGTGCCAGCAAATATTATATGAACACTGAAGCTTTCTTT. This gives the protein CASKYYMNTEAFF.

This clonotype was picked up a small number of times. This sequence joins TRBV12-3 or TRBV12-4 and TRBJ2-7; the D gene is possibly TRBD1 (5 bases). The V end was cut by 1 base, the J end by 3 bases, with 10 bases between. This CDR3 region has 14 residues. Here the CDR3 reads CASSLGQTGYEQYF. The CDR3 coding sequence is TGTGCCAGCAGTTTAGGACAGACCGGCTACGAGCAGTACTTC.

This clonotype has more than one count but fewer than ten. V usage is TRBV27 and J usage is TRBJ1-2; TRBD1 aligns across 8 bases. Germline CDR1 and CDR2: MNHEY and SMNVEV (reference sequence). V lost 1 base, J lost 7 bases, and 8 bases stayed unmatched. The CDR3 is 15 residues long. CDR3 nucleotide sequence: TGTGCCAGCAGTTTATTTCCCGACAGGGGCGGTGGCTACACCTTC. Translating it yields CASSLFPDRGGGYTF.

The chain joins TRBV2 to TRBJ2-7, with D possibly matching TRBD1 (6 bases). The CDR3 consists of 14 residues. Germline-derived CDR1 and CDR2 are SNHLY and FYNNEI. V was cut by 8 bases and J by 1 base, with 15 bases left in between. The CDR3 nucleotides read TGTGCCAGCCGGGAACAGGGATCGTCCTACGAGCAGTACTTC. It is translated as CASREQGSSYEQYF.

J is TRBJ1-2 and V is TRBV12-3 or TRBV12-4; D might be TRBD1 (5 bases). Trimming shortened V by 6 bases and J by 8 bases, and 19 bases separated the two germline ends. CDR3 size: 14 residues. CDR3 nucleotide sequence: TGTGCCAGCAGCCCCGGGCAGGGAGTGAAAGGCTACACCTTC. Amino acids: CASSPGQGVKGYTF.

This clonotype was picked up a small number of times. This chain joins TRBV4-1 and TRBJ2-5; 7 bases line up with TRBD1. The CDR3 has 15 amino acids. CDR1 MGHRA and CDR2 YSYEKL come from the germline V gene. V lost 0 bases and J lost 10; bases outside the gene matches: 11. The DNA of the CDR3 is TGCGCCAGCAGCCAAGATCCGGGACAGACGTTTGGCCAGTACTTC. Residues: CASSQDPGQTFGQYF.

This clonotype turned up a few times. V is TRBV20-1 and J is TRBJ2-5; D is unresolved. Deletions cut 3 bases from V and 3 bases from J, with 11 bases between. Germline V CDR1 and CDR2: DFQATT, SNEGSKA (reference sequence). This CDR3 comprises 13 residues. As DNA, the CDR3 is TGCAGTGCTAGGCGGCAGGAGAAAGAGACCCAGTACTTC. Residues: CSARRQEKETQYF.

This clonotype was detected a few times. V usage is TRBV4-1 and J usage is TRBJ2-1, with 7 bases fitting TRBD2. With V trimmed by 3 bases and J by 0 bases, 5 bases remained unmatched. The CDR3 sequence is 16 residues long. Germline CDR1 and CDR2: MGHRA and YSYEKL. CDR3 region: CASSHISGDSYNEQFF. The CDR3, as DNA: TGCGCCAGCAGCCATATAAGCGGGGACTCCTACAATGAGCAGTTCTTC.

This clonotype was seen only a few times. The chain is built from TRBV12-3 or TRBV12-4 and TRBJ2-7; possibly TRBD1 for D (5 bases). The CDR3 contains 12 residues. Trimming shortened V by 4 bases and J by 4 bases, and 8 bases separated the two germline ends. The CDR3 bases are TGTGCCAGCAGTTACCGACAGTACGAGCAGTACTTC. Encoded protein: CASSYRQYEQYF.

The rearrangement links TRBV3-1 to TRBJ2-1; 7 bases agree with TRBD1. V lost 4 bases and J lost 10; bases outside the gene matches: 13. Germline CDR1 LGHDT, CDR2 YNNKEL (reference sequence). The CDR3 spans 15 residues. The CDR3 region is CASSPDREFLYEQFF. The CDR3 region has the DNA TGTGCCAGCAGCCCCGACAGGGAGTTCCTCTACGAGCAGTTCTTC.

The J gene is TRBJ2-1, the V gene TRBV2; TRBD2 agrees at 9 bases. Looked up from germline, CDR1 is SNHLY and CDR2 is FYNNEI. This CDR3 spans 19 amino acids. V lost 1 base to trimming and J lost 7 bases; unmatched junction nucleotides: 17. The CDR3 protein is CASSEGWSSGIFGVNEQFF. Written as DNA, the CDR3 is TGTGCCAGCAGTGAAGGGTGGTCTAGCGGGATCTTCGGGGTGAATGAGCAGTTCTTC.

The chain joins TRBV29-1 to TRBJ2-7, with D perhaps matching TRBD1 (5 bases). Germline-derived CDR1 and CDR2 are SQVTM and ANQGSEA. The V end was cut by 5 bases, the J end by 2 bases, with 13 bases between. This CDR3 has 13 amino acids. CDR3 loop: CSVRDSDTYEQYF. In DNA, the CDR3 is TGCAGCGTTAGAGACAGCGATACCTACGAGCAGTACTTC.

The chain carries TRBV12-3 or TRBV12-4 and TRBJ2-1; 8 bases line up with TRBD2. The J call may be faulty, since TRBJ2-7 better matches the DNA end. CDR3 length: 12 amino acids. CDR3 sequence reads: CARREGRNEQYF. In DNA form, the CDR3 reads TGTGCCAGACGGGAGGGCCGTAATGAGCAGTACTTC.

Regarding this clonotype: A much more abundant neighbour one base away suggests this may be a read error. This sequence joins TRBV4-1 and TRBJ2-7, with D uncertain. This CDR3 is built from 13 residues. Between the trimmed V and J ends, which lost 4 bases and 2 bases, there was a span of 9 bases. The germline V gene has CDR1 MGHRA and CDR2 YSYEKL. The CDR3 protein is CASSRRDPYEQYF. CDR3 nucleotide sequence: TGCGCCAGCAGCCGACGTGACCCCTACGAGCAGTACTTC.

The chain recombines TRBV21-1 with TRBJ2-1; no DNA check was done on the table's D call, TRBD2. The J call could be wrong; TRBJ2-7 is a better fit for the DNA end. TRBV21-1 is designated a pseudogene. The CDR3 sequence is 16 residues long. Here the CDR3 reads CASSAPSGVSFDEQYF. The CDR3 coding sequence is TGTGCCAGCAGCGCTCCTAGCGGTGTTTCGTTTGACGAGCAGTACTTC.

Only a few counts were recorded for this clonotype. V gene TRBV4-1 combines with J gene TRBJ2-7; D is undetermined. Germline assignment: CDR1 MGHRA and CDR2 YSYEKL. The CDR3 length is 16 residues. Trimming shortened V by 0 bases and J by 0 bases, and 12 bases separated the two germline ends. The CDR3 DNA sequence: TGCGCCAGCAGCCAAGATCGGAGCCTAAGCTCCTACGAGCAGTACTTC. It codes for CASSQDRSLSSYEQYF.

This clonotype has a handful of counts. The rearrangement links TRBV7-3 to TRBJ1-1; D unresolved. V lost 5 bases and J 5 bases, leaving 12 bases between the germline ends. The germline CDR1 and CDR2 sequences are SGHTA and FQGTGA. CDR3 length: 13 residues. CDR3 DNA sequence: TGTGCCAGCAGCGAGCAGGAGAGGACTGAAGCTTTCTTT. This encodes CASSEQERTEAFF.

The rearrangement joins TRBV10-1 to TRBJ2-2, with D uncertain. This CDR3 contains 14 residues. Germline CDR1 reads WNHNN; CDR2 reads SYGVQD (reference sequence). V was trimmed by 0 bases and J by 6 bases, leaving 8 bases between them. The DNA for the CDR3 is TGCGCCAGCAGTGAGTCGGGATTCTCCGGGGAGCTGTTTTTT. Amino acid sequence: CASSESGFSGELFF.

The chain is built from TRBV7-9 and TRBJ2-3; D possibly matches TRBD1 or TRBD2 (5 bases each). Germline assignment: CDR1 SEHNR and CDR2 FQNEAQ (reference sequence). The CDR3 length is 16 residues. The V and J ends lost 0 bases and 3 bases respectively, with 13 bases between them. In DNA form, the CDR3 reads TGTGCCAGCAGCTTAGCGTCAGGGAGTATTACAGATACGCAGTATTTT. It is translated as CASSLASGSITDTQYF.